This T cell receptor beta chain stems from a study of Graves' ophthalmopathy and Graves' hyperthyroidism. This CDR3 region has 15 residues. Germline CDR1 LNHNV, CDR2 YYDKDF (reference sequence). Trimming cost V 2 bases and J 4 bases; bases outside gene matches: 7. Study conclusions and caveats: Most expanded clonotypes in thyroid above 0.001 frequency also showed up in blood.

RNA transcripts were the source from which TCR beta CDR3 regions were amplified. The workflow started with a first-round RT-PCR run with HTBI primers and then moved on to a second-round multiplex PCR. Via MiXCR, TCRdb re-called the multiplex PCR reads, giving one row per CDR3 protein. The data show some 240,000 distinct CDR3 sequences, with approximately 42% seen just once and more than 45% held by the top ten. In regard to this clonotype: Its specificity is unknown.

The sequence was collected from an adult man with Graves' ophthalmopathy. This rearrangement joins TRBV15 to TRBJ2-5; 7 nucleotides match TRBD2. Material: peripheral blood. The CDR3 protein is CATSRLAESGETQYF. Written as DNA, the CDR3 is TGTGCCACCAGCAGACTAGCGGAGTCTGGAGAGACCCAGTACTTC.